This section outlines one TCR beta chain sequence together with its context. CDR1 and CDR2 (germline): SEHNR, FQNEAQ (reference sequence). The CDR3 extends over 17 amino acids. Trimming shortened V by 3 bases and J by 0 bases, and 15 bases separated the two germline ends. The data derive from a study of T cell changes during pregnancy in multiple sclerosis. Assay: immunoSEQ multiplex PCR; the TCRdb copy retains only in-frame clones and omits some. The sample has over 65,000 clones, more than 85% seen once. Sample: peripheral blood, taken in the first trimester of pregnancy. The sequence was obtained from a female donor with multiple sclerosis, enrolled in a pregnancy study. The V call is TRBV7-9, the J call TRBJ2-4; D remains ambiguous. CDR3 sequence reads: CASSFKSETLAKNIQYF. CDR3 bases: TGTGCCAGCAGCTTTAAGAGTGAGACTCTAGCCAAAAACATTCAGTACTTC.